The clone carrying this TCR beta chain occurred a few times. Construction of the TCR beta libraries employed iRepertoire HTBI primers in conjunction with Arm-PCR of CDR3 regions. TCRdb re-called the multiplex PCR reads with MiXCR, one entry per CDR3 protein. This table holds some 560,000 distinct CDR3 sequences, roughly 16% found once. Documented time point: newly diagnosed GD, antithyroid drugs for less than 3 months. PBMC-extracted RNA yielded the TCR library. Germline assignment: CDR1 SQVTM and CDR2 ANQGSEA. With 3 bases removed from V and 0 bases from J, the gap between germline ends came to 9 bases. The length of the CDR3 is 14 residues. This sample is part of a study of regulatory T cells in long-lasting Graves disease. This sample was also put to use in a study of T cells in Graves' hyperthyroidism and ophthalmopathy. That work adds: The study enrolled patients aged 18 to 65 with newly diagnosed hyperthyroidism of under 2 months' duration.

This chain links TRBV29-1 with TRBJ1-3; the D is unclear. The sample here was peripheral blood mononuclear cells (PBMCs), taken at new diagnosis, from a patient treated with antithyroid drugs. The source of this sequence is a woman in her forties or fifties with Graves disease. CDR3 sequence: CSVEVRSSGNTIYF. As DNA, the CDR3 is TGCAGCGTTGAGGTCCGAAGCTCTGGAAACACCATATATTTT.